Listed below are T cell receptor beta chains from one sample, sequenced in a study of blood T cell repertoires in COVID-19. Some clones are missing from TCRdb's copy, which holds only in-frame ones; the method was immunoSEQ multiplex PCR. The sample yields some 7,600 clones, 88% seen once. Specimen: peripheral blood. All receptors derive from a human donor in a cohort sampled during active COVID-19. Each CDR3 is given with its conserved first and last residue. The D gene is left open where the match is weak. Size values are once, few and many counts, or a class for expanded clones, and some rows have none.

j_gene: TRBJ2-1; d_gene: -; abundance: -; len: 16; v_gene: TRBV5-4; CDR3aa: CASSLAGTLRTNEQFF; CDR3nt: TGTGCCAGCAGCTTGGCCGGGACTCTTCGCACAAATGAGCAGTTCTTC
j_gene: TRBJ2-5; d_gene: TRBD1; abundance: -; len: 16; v_gene: TRBV24-1; CDR3aa: CATSDFGTGRVETQYF; CDR3nt: TGTGCCACCAGTGATTTTGGGACAGGGCGCGTGGAGACCCAGTACTTC
j_gene: TRBJ1-6; d_gene: TRBD1; abundance: -; len: 16; v_gene: TRBV19; CDR3aa: CASSLRTGGKNSPLHF; CDR3nt: TGTGCCAGTAGTCTGAGGACAGGGGGCAAGAATTCACCCCTCCACTTT
j_gene: TRBJ1-1; d_gene: -; abundance: -; len: 12; v_gene: TRBV28; CDR3aa: CASRLTSTEAFF; CDR3nt: TGTGCCAGCAGACTGACAAGTACTGAAGCTTTCTTT
j_gene: TRBJ2-7; d_gene: -; abundance: once; len: 12; v_gene: TRBV10-3; CDR3aa: CAISSDSNEQYF; CDR3nt: TGTGCCATCAGTTCTGACAGTAACGAGCAGTACTTC
j_gene: TRBJ2-1; d_gene: -; abundance: once; len: 14; v_gene: TRBV15; CDR3aa: CATSRPLRGNEQFF; CDR3nt: TGTGCCACCAGCAGACCACTGAGGGGGAATGAGCAGTTCTTC
j_gene: TRBJ2-7; d_gene: TRBD2; abundance: -; len: 15; v_gene: TRBV2; CDR3aa: CASRGFSGREYEQYF; CDR3nt: TGTGCCAGCCGAGGGTTTAGCGGGAGGGAGTACGAGCAGTACTTC
j_gene: TRBJ2-6; d_gene: TRBD2; abundance: few; len: 18; v_gene: TRBV4-2; CDR3aa: CASSLGTSGSRGANVLTF; CDR3nt: TGTGCCAGCAGTCTTGGGACTAGCGGGTCGCGTGGGGCCAACGTCCTGACTTTC
j_gene: TRBJ2-4; d_gene: -; abundance: -; len: 14; v_gene: TRBV29-1; CDR3aa: CSALIALAKNIQYF; CDR3nt: TGCAGCGCCCTGATAGCGTTAGCCAAAAACATTCAGTACTTC
j_gene: TRBJ2-7; d_gene: TRBD2; abundance: -; len: 14; v_gene: TRBV6-5; CDR3aa: CASSAGTSPQEQYF; CDR3nt: TGTGCCAGCAGCGCCGGGACTAGTCCTCAAGAGCAGTACTTC
j_gene: TRBJ1-1; d_gene: -; abundance: -; len: 13; v_gene: TRBV12-3/TRBV12-4; CDR3aa: CASSLTEVAEAFF; CDR3nt: TGTGCCAGCAGCCTGACAGAGGTCGCTGAAGCTTTCTTT
j_gene: TRBJ2-6; d_gene: TRBD2; abundance: -; len: 18; v_gene: TRBV9; CDR3aa: CASSVGLAGVTGANVLTF; CDR3nt: TGTGCCAGCAGCGTAGGACTAGCGGGAGTAACTGGGGCCAACGTCCTGACTTTC
j_gene: TRBJ2-7; d_gene: -; abundance: -; len: 15; v_gene: TRBV30; CDR3aa: CAWSPSGEGPYEQYF; CDR3nt: TGTGCCTGGAGTCCGTCAGGGGAAGGTCCCTACGAGCAGTACTTC
j_gene: TRBJ2-2; d_gene: TRBD2; abundance: -; len: 15; v_gene: TRBV14; CDR3aa: CASSRLAGNTGELFF; CDR3nt: TGTGCCAGCAGCCGACTAGCGGGAAACACCGGGGAGCTGTTTTTT
j_gene: TRBJ2-7; d_gene: TRBD1; abundance: -; len: 12; v_gene: TRBV15; CDR3aa: CAIGRDRDLQYF; CDR3nt: TGTGCCATCGGCCGGGACAGGGATTTGCAGTACTTC
j_gene: TRBJ2-7; d_gene: TRBD2; abundance: -; len: 14; v_gene: TRBV5-8; CDR3aa: CASRLLAGPYEQYF; CDR3nt: TGTGCCAGCAGACTACTAGCGGGACCCTACGAGCAGTACTTC
j_gene: TRBJ2-3; d_gene: TRBD1; abundance: -; len: 16; v_gene: TRBV5-6; CDR3aa: CASSVKDRAGADTQYF; CDR3nt: TGTGCCAGCAGCGTCAAGGACAGGGCCGGCGCAGATACGCAGTATTTT
j_gene: TRBJ2-7; d_gene: TRBD2; abundance: -; len: 17; v_gene: TRBV10-3; CDR3aa: CAISEGTSGFSSYEQYF; CDR3nt: TGTGCCATCAGTGAGGGGACTAGCGGTTTTAGCTCCTACGAGCAGTACTTC
j_gene: TRBJ2-7; d_gene: TRBD1; abundance: -; len: 15; v_gene: TRBV4-2; CDR3aa: CASSQARTGVYEQYF; CDR3nt: TGTGCCAGCAGCCAAGCCCGGACAGGGGTCTACGAGCAGTACTTC
j_gene: TRBJ2-1; d_gene: TRBD2; abundance: -; len: 14; v_gene: TRBV5-1; CDR3aa: CASSLEAAGVEQFF; CDR3nt: TGCGCCAGCAGCTTGGAGGCAGCGGGAGTTGAGCAGTTCTTC
j_gene: TRBJ2-3; d_gene: -; abundance: once; len: 14; v_gene: TRBV18; CDR3aa: CASSLGADTDTQYF; CDR3nt: TGTGCCAGCTCACTAGGGGCGGACACAGATACGCAGTATTTT
j_gene: TRBJ1-2; d_gene: -; abundance: once; len: 12; v_gene: TRBV28; CDR3aa: CASSVAGKGYTF; CDR3nt: TGTGCCAGCAGTGTAGCAGGGAAGGGCTACACCTTC
j_gene: TRBJ2-1; d_gene: TRBD2; abundance: -; len: 14; v_gene: TRBV4-2; CDR3aa: CASSQDASGREQFF; CDR3nt: TGTGCCAGCAGCCAAGATGCTAGCGGGAGAGAGCAGTTCTTC
j_gene: TRBJ2-7; d_gene: -; abundance: -; len: 17; v_gene: TRBV27; CDR3aa: CASSLSFVTEKGYEQYF; CDR3nt: TGTGCCAGCAGTTTATCGTTCGTCACAGAGAAGGGGTACGAGCAGTACTTC
j_gene: TRBJ2-7; d_gene: -; abundance: -; len: 11; v_gene: TRBV20-1; CDR3aa: CSARRTYEQYF; CDR3nt: TGCAGTGCTAGAAGAACTTACGAGCAGTACTTC
j_gene: TRBJ1-5; d_gene: -; abundance: -; len: 15; v_gene: TRBV4-1; CDR3aa: CASSQGRGNPGPQHF; CDR3nt: TGCGCCAGCAGCCAAGGCCGGGGAAACCCGGGGCCCCAGCATTTT
j_gene: TRBJ2-5; d_gene: TRBD2; abundance: -; len: 15; v_gene: TRBV2; CDR3aa: CASSLGGRAQETQYF; CDR3nt: TGTGCCAGCAGCTTGGGCGGGAGGGCCCAAGAGACCCAGTACTTC
j_gene: TRBJ2-2; d_gene: -; abundance: -; len: 14; v_gene: TRBV7-6; CDR3aa: CATSRGIGTGELFF; CDR3nt: TGTGCCACATCCCGAGGAATTGGAACCGGGGAGCTGTTTTTT
j_gene: TRBJ2-2; d_gene: TRBD1; abundance: few; len: 16; v_gene: TRBV19; CDR3aa: CASSRGTGWYTGELFF; CDR3nt: TGTGCCAGTAGTAGAGGGACAGGGTGGTACACCGGGGAGCTGTTTTTT
j_gene: TRBJ2-1; d_gene: TRBD1; abundance: once; len: 17; v_gene: TRBV6-6; CDR3aa: CASSLPQGVGTYNEQFF; CDR3nt: TGTGCCAGCAGTCTCCCTCAGGGGGTTGGGACCTACAATGAGCAGTTCTTC
j_gene: TRBJ1-4; d_gene: -; abundance: -; len: 16; v_gene: TRBV5-1; CDR3aa: CASSQLAGGSNEKLFF; CDR3nt: TGCGCCAGCAGCCAATTGGCCGGGGGATCTAATGAAAAACTGTTTTTT
j_gene: TRBJ2-7; d_gene: -; abundance: -; len: 13; v_gene: TRBV27; CDR3aa: CASKGVSSYEQYF; CDR3nt: TGTGCCAGCAAGGGAGTCAGCTCCTACGAGCAGTACTTC
j_gene: TRBJ2-3; d_gene: TRBD2; abundance: -; len: 16; v_gene: TRBV7-9; CDR3aa: CASSLGTLAGTDTQYF; CDR3nt: TGTGCCAGCAGCTTAGGTACACTAGCGGGAACAGATACGCAGTATTTT
j_gene: TRBJ1-2; d_gene: TRBD1; abundance: -; len: 16; v_gene: TRBV2; CDR3aa: CASSEALRDRGHGYTF; CDR3nt: TGTGCCAGCAGTGAAGCACTCCGGGACAGGGGGCATGGCTACACCTTC
j_gene: TRBJ2-2; d_gene: TRBD2; abundance: -; len: 16; v_gene: TRBV5-8; CDR3aa: CASREKGLAGTGELFF; CDR3nt: TGTGCCAGCAGAGAAAAGGGACTAGCGGGCACCGGGGAGCTGTTTTTT
j_gene: TRBJ2-2; d_gene: -; abundance: -; len: 13; v_gene: TRBV2; CDR3aa: CASSESRSGELFF; CDR3nt: TGTGCCAGCAGTGAATCTCGGTCCGGGGAGCTGTTTTTT
j_gene: TRBJ1-6; d_gene: TRBD1; abundance: -; len: 18; v_gene: TRBV5-1; CDR3aa: CASSLRQGPSSYNSPLHF; CDR3nt: TGCGCCAGCAGCTTAAGACAGGGGCCGAGCTCCTATAATTCACCCCTCCACTTT
j_gene: TRBJ2-7; d_gene: TRBD1; abundance: few; len: 13; v_gene: TRBV5-1; CDR3aa: CASKGQARYEQYF; CDR3nt: TGCGCCAGCAAAGGACAGGCTCGCTACGAGCAGTACTTC
j_gene: TRBJ2-7; d_gene: TRBD2; abundance: -; len: 14; v_gene: TRBV5-1; CDR3aa: CASSLTSVTYEQYF; CDR3nt: TGCGCCAGCAGCCTTACTAGCGTAACCTACGAGCAGTACTTC
j_gene: TRBJ2-7; d_gene: TRBD2; abundance: once; len: 18; v_gene: TRBV4-1; CDR3aa: CASSQEGQGTSGGYEQYF; CDR3nt: TGCGCCAGCAGCCAAGAGGGACAGGGGACTAGCGGGGGCTACGAGCAGTACTTC
j_gene: TRBJ2-2; d_gene: TRBD1; abundance: -; len: 17; v_gene: TRBV15; CDR3aa: CATSSIFWDSNTGELFF; CDR3nt: TGTGCCACCAGCAGTATCTTTTGGGACAGTAACACCGGGGAGCTGTTTTTT
j_gene: TRBJ2-7; d_gene: -; abundance: -; len: 14; v_gene: TRBV20-1; CDR3aa: CSASPLWQGYEQYF; CDR3nt: TGCAGTGCTAGTCCTCTATGGCAGGGGTACGAGCAGTACTTC
j_gene: TRBJ2-7; d_gene: -; abundance: -; len: 16; v_gene: TRBV24-1; CDR3aa: CATSDFTGRSVYEQYF; CDR3nt: TGTGCCACCAGTGATTTTACGGGAAGGTCCGTTTACGAGCAGTACTTC